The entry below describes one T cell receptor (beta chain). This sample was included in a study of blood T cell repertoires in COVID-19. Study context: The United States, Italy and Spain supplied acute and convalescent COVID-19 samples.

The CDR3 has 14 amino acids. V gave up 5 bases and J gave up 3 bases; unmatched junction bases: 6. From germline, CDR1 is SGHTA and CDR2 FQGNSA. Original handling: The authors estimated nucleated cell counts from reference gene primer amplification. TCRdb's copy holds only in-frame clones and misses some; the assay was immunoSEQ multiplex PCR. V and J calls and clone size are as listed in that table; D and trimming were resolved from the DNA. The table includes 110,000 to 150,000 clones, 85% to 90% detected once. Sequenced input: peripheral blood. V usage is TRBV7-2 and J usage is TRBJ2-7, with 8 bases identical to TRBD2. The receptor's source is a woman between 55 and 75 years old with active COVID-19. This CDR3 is CASSPGLAFYEQYF. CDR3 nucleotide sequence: TGTGCCAGCAGCCCCGGACTAGCCTTCTACGAGCAGTACTTC.